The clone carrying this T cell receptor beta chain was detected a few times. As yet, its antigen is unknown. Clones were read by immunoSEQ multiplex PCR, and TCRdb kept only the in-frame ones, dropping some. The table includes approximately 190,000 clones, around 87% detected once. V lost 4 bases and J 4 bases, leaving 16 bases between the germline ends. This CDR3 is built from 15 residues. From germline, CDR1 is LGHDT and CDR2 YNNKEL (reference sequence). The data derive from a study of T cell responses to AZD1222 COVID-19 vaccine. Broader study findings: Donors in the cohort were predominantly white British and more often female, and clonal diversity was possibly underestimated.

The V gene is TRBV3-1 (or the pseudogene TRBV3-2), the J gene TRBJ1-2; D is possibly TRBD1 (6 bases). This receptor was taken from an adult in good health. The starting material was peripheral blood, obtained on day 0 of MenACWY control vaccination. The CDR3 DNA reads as TGTGCCAGCAGCCCGGACAGCCCCAAAGGCTATGGCTACACCTTC. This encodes CASSPDSPKGYGYTF.